A single T cell receptor (beta chain) is shown here with its context. This table comes from immunoSEQ multiplex PCR, and its TCRdb copy is limited to in-frame clones, with some not included. The sample carries about 58,000 clones, approximately 94% recorded once. CDR1 is KGHSH, CDR2 LQKENI, per germline. V was trimmed by 3 bases and J by 0 bases, leaving 6 bases between them. The CDR3 has 13 amino acids. The source of the sample is a study of technical replicates of blood from a few donors. Sequencing input: PBMCs. This chain joins TRBV18 and TRBJ2-7; a possible D gene is TRBD1 (5 bases). The receptor was derived from a human donor in good health. Some clones in this sample may be carry-over from other donors' samples. The DNA of the CDR3 is TGTGCCAGCTCACCGGACACCTCCTACGAGCAGTACTTC. Translating gives CASSPDTSYEQYF.